The clone carrying this T cell receptor (beta chain) has more than one count but fewer than ten. The antigen is not known. The data derive from a study of beta chain features in type 1 diabetes. Broader study findings: Lower insertion and higher deletion counts appeared at VDJ junctions in type 1 diabetes patients.

Unmatched junction bases numbered 3, after V lost 4 bases and J lost 4 bases. Germline assignment: CDR1 SEHNR and CDR2 FQNEAQ (reference sequence). This CDR3 region has 14 residues. Sorted CD4+ subsets: naive, central memory, regulatory, stem cell-like memory (CD45RO/CCR7/CD25/CD127/CD95/CD27 panel). Expressed TCRB transcripts were sequenced because the entire RNA isolate underwent reverse transcription. Sequencing was performed with immunoSEQ multiplex PCR; in TCRdb, only in-frame clones are kept and a portion is missing. The repertoire includes about 250,000 clones, around an eighth of them detected once, and about 0.026% sits in the top ten.

The rearrangement joins TRBV7-9 to TRBJ2-7, with TRBD1 identical over 11 bases. Sequenced sample: naive CD4+ T cells from blood. This clonotype was sampled from a middle-aged woman in good health. The CDR3: CASSSDRGQYEQYF. The CDR3 DNA reads as TGTGCCAGCAGCTCGGACAGGGGGCAATACGAGCAGTACTTC.